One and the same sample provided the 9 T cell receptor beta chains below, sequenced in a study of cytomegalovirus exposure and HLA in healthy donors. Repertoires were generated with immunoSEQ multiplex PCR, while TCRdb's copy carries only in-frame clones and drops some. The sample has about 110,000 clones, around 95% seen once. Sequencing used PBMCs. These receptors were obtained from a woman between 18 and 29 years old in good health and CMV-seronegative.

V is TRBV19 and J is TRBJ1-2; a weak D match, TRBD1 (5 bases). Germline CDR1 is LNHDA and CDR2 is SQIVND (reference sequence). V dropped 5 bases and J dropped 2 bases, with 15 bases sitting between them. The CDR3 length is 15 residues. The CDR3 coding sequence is TGTGCCAGTAGTGACCTCCCGGGGGGAAACTATGGCTACACCTTC. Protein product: CASSDLPGGNYGYTF.

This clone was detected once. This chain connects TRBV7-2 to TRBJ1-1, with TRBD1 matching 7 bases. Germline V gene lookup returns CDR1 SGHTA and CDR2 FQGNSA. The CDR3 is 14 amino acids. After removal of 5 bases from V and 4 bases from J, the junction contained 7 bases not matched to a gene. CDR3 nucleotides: TGTGCCAGCAGCGTAGATACAGGGGCCACTGAAGCTTTCTTT. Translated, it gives CASSVDTGATEAFF.

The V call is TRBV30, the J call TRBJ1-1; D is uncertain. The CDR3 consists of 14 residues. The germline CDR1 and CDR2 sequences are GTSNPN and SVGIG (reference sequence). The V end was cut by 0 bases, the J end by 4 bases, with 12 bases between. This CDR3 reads CAWSVAGEGTEAFF. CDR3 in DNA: TGTGCCTGGAGTGTGGCTGGTGAGGGCACTGAAGCTTTCTTT. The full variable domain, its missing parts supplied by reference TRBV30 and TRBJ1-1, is SQTIHQWPATLVQPVGSPLSLECTVEGTSNPNLYWYRQAAGRGLQLLFYSVGIGQISSEVPQNLSASRPQDRQFILSSKKLLLSDSGFYLCAWSVAGEGTEAFFGQGTRLTVV.

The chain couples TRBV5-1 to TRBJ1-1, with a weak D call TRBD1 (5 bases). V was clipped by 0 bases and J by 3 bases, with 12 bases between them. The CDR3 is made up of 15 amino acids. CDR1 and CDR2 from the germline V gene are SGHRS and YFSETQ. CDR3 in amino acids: CASSLAGTSDTEAFF. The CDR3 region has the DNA TGCGCCAGCAGCTTGGCCGGGACTTCGGACACTGAAGCTTTCTTT.

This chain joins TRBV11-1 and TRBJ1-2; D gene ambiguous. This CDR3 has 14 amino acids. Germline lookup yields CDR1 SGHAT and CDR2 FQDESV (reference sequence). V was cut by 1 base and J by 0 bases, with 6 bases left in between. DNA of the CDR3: TGTGCCAGCAGCTTAGAACCAGCTAACTATGGCTACACCTTC. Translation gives CASSLEPANYGYTF.

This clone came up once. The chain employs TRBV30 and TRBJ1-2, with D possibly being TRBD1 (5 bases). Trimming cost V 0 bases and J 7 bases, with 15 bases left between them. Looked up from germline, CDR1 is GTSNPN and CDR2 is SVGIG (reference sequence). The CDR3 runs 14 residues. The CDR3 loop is CAWSVLGGSSGYTF. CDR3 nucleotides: TGTGCCTGGAGTGTACTCGGGGGGAGTAGTGGCTACACCTTC.

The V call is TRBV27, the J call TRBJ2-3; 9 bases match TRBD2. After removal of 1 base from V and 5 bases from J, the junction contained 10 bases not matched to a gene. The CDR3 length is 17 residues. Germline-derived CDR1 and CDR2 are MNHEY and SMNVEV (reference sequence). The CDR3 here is CASSLLDMRGGRDTQYF. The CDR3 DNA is TGTGCCAGCAGTTTATTGGATATGCGGGGGGGCAGAGATACGCAGTATTTT.

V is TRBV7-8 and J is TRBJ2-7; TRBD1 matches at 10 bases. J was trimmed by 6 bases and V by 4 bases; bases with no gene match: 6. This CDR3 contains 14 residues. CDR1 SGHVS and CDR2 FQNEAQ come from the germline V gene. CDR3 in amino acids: CASSSRDRGREQYF. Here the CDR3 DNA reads TGTGCCAGCAGCTCCCGGGACAGGGGACGCGAGCAGTACTTC. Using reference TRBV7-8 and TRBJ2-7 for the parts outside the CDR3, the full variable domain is GAGVSQSPRYKVAKRGQDVALRCDPISGHVSLFWYQQALGQGPEFLTYFQNEAQLDKSGLPSDRFFAERPEGSVSTLKIQRTQQEDSAVYLCASSSRDRGREQYFGPGTRLTVT.

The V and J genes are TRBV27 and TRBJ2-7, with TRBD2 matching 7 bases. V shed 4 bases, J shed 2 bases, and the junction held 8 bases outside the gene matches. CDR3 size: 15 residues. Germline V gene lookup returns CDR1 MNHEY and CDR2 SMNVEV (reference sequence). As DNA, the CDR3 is TGTGCCAGCAGTTATTTGGTGGGGGGGACCTACGAGCAGTACTTC. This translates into CASSYLVGGTYEQYF.